Sequencing of this T cell receptor (beta chain) was carried out in a study of blood T cell repertoires in COVID-19. The CDR3 loop spans 15 amino acids. Germline CDR1 reads MNHEY; CDR2 reads SMNVEV (reference sequence). The V end lost 0 bases, the J end lost 3 bases, and 11 bases lay between the germline ends. The assay was immunoSEQ multiplex PCR, and TCRdb's table has in-frame clones only and misses some. This table holds roughly 250,000 clones, around 90% found once. This TCR was recovered from a woman aged 25 to 39 with acute or convalescent COVID-19. The sample was peripheral blood. The rearrangement joins TRBV27 to TRBJ1-1; tentative D call: TRBD1 (5 bases). In DNA, the CDR3 is TGTGCCAGCAGTTTATCCACAGGCTGGGACACTGAAGCTTTCTTT. Protein: CASSLSTGWDTEAFF.